This TCR beta chain originates from a study of CD8+ T cells in alopecia areata. On the study more broadly: At a dose of 5 to 10 mg twice daily, oral tofacitinib was given to treated patients.

The study's findings and limits: Relative to normal scalp, lesional scalp, especially alopecia totalis/universalis, showed higher clonality.

This CDR3 contains 13 residues. Deletions cut 3 bases from V and 5 bases from J, with 10 bases between. Per the germline V gene, CDR1 is MGHDK and CDR2 is SYGVNS. After isolation, RNA underwent reverse transcription to generate cDNA as the sequencing template. Data came from immunoSEQ multiplex PCR; TCRdb stores just in-frame clones and leaves some out. The sample has over 85,000 clones, about 58% seen once. As regards this clone: No antigen is known for it.

Described treatment: oral pan-JAK inhibitor, 5-10 mg twice daily. Sampling of alopecia areata patients yielded lesional scalp punch biopsies as well as peripheral blood. Here the sequenced sample was CD8+ T cells sorted from blood, taken at week 4, from a patient treated with tofacitinib. The gene calls are TRBV25-1 and TRBJ1-1, with D perhaps matching TRBD1 (5 bases). The origin of this receptor is a human donor with alopecia areata. The DNA of the CDR3 is TGTGCCAGCAGTGATCAGGGATGGACTGAAGCTTTCTTT. Protein product: CASSDQGWTEAFF.